This T cell receptor beta chain was documented in a study of identical twins. Regarding the study as a whole: Invariant populations such as MAIT and iNKT cells could partly muddle zero-insertion analyses. The degree of excess twin sharing was weaker in beta out-of-frame sequences.

A single record per CDR3 protein comes from TCRdb applying MiXCR to the 5' RACE reads. The table records 1.5 million to 2 million distinct CDR3 sequences, around 29% of them present only once. The junction had 1 base not matched to a gene; V was cut back by 0 bases and J by 0 bases. Germline lookup yields CDR1 MNHEY and CDR2 SVGAGI. The CDR3 is 16 amino acids. This clonotype was counted only a few times. Its antigen is not identified. What was sequenced was cord blood. The TCR originated in a newborn girl in good health. The chain links TRBV6-5 to TRBJ2-2; 7 nucleotides agree with TRBD2. The CDR3 is CASSYSGGTNTGELFF. CDR3 nucleotides: TGTGCCAGCAGTTACTCGGGGGGGACGAACACCGGGGAGCTGTTTTTT.